Listed here is a single T cell receptor (beta chain). As processed by the authors: It was from reference gene primer amplification that nucleated cell counts were estimated. Assay used: immunoSEQ multiplex PCR; TCRdb lists only in-frame clones, some missing. For V, J and clone size, that table is used; D and trimming come from the DNA. The sample includes fewer than 350,000 clones, 80% to 90% of them seen just once. In Seattle, patients joined the study during active infection and were tracked longitudinally. The data stem from a study of blood T cell repertoires in COVID-19. Study at large: Researchers got acute and convalescent COVID-19 samples from the United States, Italy and Spain. T cells, B-cell-depleted T cells, or PBMCs provided the cDNA or gDNA that served as material.

The J segment lost 3 bases and the V segment lost 0 bases, leaving 7 bases of the junction unmatched. The CDR3 covers 17 residues. In germline, CDR1 is SGHDT, CDR2 YYEEEE. Sequencing was performed on peripheral blood. This clonotype was sampled from a woman aged 25 to 39 with COVID-19, enrolled during active disease. The V call is TRBV5-6, the J call TRBJ1-5, with 9 bases lining up with TRBD1. The CDR3 DNA follows: TGTGCCAGCAGCTTGGGGACAGGGGTAAGGAACAATCAGCCCCAGCATTTT. This gives the protein CASSLGTGVRNNQPQHF.